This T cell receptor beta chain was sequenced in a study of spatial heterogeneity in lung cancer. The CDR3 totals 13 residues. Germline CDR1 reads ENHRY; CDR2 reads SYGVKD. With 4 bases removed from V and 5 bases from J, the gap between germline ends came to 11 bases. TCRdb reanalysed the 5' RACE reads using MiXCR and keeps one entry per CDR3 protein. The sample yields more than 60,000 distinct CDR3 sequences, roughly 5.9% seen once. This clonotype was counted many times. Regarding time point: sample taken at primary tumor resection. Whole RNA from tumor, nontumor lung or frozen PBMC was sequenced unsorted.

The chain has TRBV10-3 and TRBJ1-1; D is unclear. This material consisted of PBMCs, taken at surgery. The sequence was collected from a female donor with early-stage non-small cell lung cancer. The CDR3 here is CAISASVLTEAFF. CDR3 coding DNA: TGTGCCATCAGTGCATCAGTTTTGACTGAAGCTTTCTTT.